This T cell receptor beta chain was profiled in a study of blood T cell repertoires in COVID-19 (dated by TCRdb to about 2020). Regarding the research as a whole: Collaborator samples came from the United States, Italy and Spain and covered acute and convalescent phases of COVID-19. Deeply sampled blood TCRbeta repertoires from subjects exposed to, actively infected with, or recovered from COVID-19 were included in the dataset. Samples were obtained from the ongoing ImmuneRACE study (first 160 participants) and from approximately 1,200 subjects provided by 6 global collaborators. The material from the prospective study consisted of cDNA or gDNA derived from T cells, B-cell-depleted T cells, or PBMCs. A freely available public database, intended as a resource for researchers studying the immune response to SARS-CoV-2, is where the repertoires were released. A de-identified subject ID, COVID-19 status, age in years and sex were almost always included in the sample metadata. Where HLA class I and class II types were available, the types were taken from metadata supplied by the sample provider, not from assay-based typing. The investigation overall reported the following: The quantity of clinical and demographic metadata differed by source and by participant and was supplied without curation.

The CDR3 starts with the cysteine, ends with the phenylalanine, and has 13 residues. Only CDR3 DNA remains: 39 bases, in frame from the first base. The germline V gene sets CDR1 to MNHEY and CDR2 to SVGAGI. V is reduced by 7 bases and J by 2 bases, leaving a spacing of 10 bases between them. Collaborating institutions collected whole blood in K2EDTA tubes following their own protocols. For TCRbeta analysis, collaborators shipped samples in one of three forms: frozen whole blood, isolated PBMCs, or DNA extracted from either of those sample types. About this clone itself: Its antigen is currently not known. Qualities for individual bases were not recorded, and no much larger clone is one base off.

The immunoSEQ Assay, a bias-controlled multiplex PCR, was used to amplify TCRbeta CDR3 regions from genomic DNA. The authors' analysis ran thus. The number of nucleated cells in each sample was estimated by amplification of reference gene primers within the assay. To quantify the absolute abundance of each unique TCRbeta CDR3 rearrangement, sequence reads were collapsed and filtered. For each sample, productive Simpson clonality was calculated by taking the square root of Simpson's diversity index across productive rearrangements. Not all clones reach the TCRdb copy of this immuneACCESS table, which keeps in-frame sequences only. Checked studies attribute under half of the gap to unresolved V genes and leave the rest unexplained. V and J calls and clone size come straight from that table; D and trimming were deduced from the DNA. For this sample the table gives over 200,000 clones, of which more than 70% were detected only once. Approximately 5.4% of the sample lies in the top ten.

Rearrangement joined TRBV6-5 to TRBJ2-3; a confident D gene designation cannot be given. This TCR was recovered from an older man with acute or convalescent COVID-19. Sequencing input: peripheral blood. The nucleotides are TGTGCCAGCATCAGGCAGATCACAGATACGCAGTATTTT. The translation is CASIRQITDTQYF.